This T cell receptor (beta chain) was sequenced for a study of cytomegalovirus exposure and HLA in healthy donors. The PCR had 60 Vbeta and 13 Jbeta primers. Profiling relied on immunoSEQ multiplex PCR, and the TCRdb table lists in-frame clones only, not all of them. The sample includes about 84,000 clones, roughly 61% of them seen just once. Sequencing input: PBMCs. This clonotype was sampled from a woman aged 40 to 50 in good health and CMV-seropositive.

The CDR3 region is CASSLTAGGSQGGELFF. The CDR3 bases are TGTGCCAGCAGCTTAACGGCGGGAGGCAGTCAGGGCGGGGAGCTGTTTTTT. The chain recombines TRBV7-2 with TRBJ2-2; 8 bases map to TRBD2. Germline trimming cut 2 bases from V and 7 bases from J; bases unmatched to any gene: 12. Germline V lookup: CDR1 SGHTA, CDR2 FQGNSA. The CDR3 length is 17 residues.